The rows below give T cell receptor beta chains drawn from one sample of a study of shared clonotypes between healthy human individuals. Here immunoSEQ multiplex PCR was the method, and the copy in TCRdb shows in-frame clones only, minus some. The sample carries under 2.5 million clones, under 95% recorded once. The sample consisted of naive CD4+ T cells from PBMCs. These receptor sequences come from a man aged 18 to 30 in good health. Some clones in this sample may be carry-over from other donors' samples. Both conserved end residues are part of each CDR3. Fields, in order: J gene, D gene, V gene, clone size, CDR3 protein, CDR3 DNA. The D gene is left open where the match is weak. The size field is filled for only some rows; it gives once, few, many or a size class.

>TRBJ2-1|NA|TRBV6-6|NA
CASSLGGSGSYNEQFF
TGTGCCAGCAGCCTCGGTGGGAGCGGCTCCTACAATGAGCAGTTCTTC
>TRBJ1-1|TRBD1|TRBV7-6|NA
CASSSERQGTNTEAFF
TGTGCCAGCAGCTCAGAGAGACAGGGCACGAACACTGAAGCTTTCTTT
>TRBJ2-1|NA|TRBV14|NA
CASSLDSYNEQFF
TGTGCCAGCAGCCTAGACAGTTACAATGAGCAGTTCTTC
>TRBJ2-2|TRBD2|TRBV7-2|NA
CASSLLGRGYTGELFF
TGTGCCAGCAGCTTGCTCGGGCGGGGGTACACCGGGGAGCTGTTTTTT
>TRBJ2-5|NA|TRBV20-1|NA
CSALGKETQYF
TGCAGTGCTCTCGGGAAAGAGACCCAGTACTTC
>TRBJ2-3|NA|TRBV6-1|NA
CASSEARGRDTQYF
TGTGCCAGCAGTGAAGCGCGGGGGCGAGATACGCAGTATTTT
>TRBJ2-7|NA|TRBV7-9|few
CASSSGYGTTYEQYF
TGTGCCAGCAGCTCCGGGTACGGGACAACTTACGAGCAGTACTTC
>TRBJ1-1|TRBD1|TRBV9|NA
CASTGTGGSTEAFF
TGTGCCAGCACTGGGACAGGGGGCTCAACTGAAGCTTTCTTT
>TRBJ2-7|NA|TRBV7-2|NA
CASSLRSSHSVGTYEQYF
TGTGCCAGCAGCTTAAGGTCGTCCCATTCAGTGGGAACCTACGAGCAGTACTTC
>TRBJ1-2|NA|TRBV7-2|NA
CASAAGDYGYTF
TGTGCCAGCGCCGCAGGGGACTATGGCTACACCTTC
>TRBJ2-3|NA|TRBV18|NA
CASSPRGGPGDTQYF
TGTGCCAGCTCACCAAGGGGGGGGCCGGGAGATACGCAGTATTTT
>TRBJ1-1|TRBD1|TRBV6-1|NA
CASSEGWTGDSNTEAFF
TGTGCCAGCAGTGAAGGTTGGACAGGGGATTCAAACACTGAAGCTTTCTTT
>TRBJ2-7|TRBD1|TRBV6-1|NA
CASRRGLSSYEQYF
TGTGCCAGCAGAAGGGGGCTCAGCTCCTACGAGCAGTACTTC
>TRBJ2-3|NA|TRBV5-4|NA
CASSRSSTDTQYF
TGTGCCAGCAGCCGTAGCAGCACAGATACGCAGTATTTT
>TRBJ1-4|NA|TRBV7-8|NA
CASSLQTASNEKLFF
TGTGCCAGCAGCCTACAGACGGCTAGCAATGAAAAACTGTTTTTT
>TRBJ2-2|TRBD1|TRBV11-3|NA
CASSLQGAPGELFF
TGTGCCAGCAGCCTGCAGGGGGCGCCCGGGGAGCTGTTTTTT
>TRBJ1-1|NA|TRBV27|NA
CASSFILNTEAFF
TGTGCCAGCAGTTTCATTCTAAACACTGAAGCTTTCTTT
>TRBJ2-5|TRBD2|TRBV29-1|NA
CSVTYSTSGSRETQYF
TGCAGCGTTACCTACTCTACTAGCGGGAGTCGGGAGACCCAGTACTTC
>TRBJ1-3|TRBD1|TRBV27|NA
CASSSGQGAVGNTIYF
TGTGCCAGCAGTTCAGGACAGGGGGCGGTTGGTAACACCATATATTTT
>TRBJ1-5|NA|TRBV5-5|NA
CASSLHGGNQPQHF
TGTGCCAGCAGCTTGCACGGGGGGAATCAGCCCCAGCATTTT
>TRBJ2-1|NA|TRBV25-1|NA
CASSEFGGNIHNEQFF
TGTGCCAGCAGTGAATTCGGCGGGAACATCCACAATGAGCAGTTCTTC
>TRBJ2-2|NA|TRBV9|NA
CASSLQDRYNTGELFF
TGTGCCAGCAGCCTACAGGACCGCTATAACACCGGGGAGCTGTTTTTT
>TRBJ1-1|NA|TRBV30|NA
CAWAGGTEAFF
NA
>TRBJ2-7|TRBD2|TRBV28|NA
CASSPGLAMSYEQYF
TGTGCCAGCAGCCCCGGACTAGCGATGTCCTACGAGCAGTACTTC
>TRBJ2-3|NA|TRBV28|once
CASSYLGTSIGTDTQYF
TGTGCCAGCAGTTACCTGGGGACGAGTATTGGCACAGATACGCAGTATTTT
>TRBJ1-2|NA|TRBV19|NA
CASSISPGIAGGYTF
TGTGCCAGTAGTATCTCACCGGGGATCGCGGGTGGCTACACCTTC
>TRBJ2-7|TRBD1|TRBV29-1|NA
CSVVPTGDPVVSYEQYF
TGCAGCGTTGTCCCTACAGGGGACCCCGTCGTGAGCTACGAGCAGTACTTC
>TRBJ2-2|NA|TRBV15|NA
CATSKGFDGAGELFF
TGTGCCACCAGCAAAGGTTTTGATGGGGCCGGGGAGCTGTTTTTT
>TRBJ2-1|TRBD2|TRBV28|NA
CASSLPLGLAGPHEQFF
TGTGCCAGCAGTTTACCCCTGGGACTAGCGGGTCCCCATGAGCAGTTCTTC
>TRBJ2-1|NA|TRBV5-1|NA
CASSLAEPNRAGGRGEQFF
TGCGCCAGCAGCTTGGCGGAACCAAACAGGGCCGGCGGAAGGGGTGAGCAGTTCTTC
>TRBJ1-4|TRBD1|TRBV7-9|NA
CASRWTGGDEKLFF
TGTGCCAGCAGATGGACAGGGGGTGATGAAAAACTGTTTTTT
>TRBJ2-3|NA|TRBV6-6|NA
CASSSRADSTDTQYF
TGTGCCAGCAGTTCGAGGGCGGATAGCACAGATACGCAGTATTTT
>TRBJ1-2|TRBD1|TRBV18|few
CASSSEDRPINYGYTF
TGTGCCAGCTCATCAGAGGACAGGCCGATTAACTATGGCTACACCTTC
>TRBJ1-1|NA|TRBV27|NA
CASSFRPGGTEAFF
TGTGCCAGCAGTTTCCGGCCGGGCGGCACTGAAGCTTTCTTT
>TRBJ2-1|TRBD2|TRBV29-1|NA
CSVDSGKRGEQFF
TGCAGCGTTGACAGCGGGAAGCGTGGTGAGCAGTTCTTC
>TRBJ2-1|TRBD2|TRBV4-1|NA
CASSQDPTSGRAASYNEQFF
TGCGCCAGCAGCCAAGATCCCACAAGCGGGAGGGCCGCCTCCTACAATGAGCAGTTCTTC
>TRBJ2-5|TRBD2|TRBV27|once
CASSGREGRMETQYF
TGTGCCAGCAGTGGGCGGGAGGGCCGAATGGAGACCCAGTACTTC
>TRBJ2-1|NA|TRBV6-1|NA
CASSESPDNEQFF
TGTGCCAGCAGTGAATCTCCAGACAATGAGCAGTTCTTC
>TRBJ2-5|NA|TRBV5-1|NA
CASSLLGPQSQETQYF
TGCGCCAGCAGCTTGCTCGGCCCCCAGTCCCAAGAGACCCAGTACTTC
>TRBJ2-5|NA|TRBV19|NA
CASRRAGETQYF
TGTGCCAGCCGCCGGGCCGGGGAGACCCAGTACTTC
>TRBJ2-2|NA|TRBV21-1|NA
CASSKIARANTGELFF
TGTGCCAGCAGCAAAATTGCAAGAGCGAACACCGGGGAGCTGTTTTTT
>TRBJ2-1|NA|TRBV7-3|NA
CASTLQPSQGGEQFF
TGTGCCAGCACCTTACAACCCTCACAGGGCGGGGAGCAGTTCTTC
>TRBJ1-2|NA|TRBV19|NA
CASKLARDGYGYTF
TGTGCCAGCAAACTAGCCCGGGACGGCTATGGCTACACCTTC
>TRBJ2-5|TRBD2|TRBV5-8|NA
CASSLASGAQETQYF
TGTGCCAGCAGCTTGGCCAGCGGGGCCCAAGAGACCCAGTACTTC